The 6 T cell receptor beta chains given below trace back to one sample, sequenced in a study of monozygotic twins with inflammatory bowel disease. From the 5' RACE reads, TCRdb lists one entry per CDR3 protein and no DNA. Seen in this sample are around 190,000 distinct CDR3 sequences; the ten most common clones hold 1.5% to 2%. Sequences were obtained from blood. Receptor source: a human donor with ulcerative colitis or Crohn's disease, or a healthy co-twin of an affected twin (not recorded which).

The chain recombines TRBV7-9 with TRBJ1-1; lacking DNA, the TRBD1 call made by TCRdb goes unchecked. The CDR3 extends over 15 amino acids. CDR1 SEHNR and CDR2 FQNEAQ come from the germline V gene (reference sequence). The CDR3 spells CASSLDRVANTEAFF.

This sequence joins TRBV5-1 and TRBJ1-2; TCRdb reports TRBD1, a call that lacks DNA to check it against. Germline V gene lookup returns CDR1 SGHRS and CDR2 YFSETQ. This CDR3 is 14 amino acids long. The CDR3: CASSFADRAYGYTF.

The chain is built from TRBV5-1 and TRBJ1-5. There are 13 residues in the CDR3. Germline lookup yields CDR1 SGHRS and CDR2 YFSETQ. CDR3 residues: CASSFLGDQPQHF. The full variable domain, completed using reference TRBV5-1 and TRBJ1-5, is KAGVTQTPRYLIKTRGQQVTLSCSPISGHRSVSWYQQTPGQGLQFLFEYFSETQRNKGNFPGRFSGRQFSNSRSEMNVSTLELGDSALYLCASSFLGDQPQHFGDGTRLSIL.

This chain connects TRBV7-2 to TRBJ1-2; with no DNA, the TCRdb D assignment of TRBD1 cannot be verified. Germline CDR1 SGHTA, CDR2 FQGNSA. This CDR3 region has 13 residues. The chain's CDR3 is CASSSPGQHGYTF.

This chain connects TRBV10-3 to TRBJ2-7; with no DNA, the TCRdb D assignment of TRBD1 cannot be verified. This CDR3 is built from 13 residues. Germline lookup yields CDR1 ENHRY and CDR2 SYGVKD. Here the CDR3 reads CAMRRGESDEQYF.

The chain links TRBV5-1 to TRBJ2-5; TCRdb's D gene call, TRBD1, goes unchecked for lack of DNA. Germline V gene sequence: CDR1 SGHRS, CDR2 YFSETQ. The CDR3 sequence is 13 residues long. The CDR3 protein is CASSPPFQETQYF.